This TCR beta chain was recorded in a study of shared clonotypes between healthy human individuals. Study information: Each donor contributed plates that comprised three CD4 naive, three CD4 memory, two CD8 naive and one CD8 memory.

Terminally differentiated effector memory CD45RA+ cells were excluded from the naive CD8 cells, which were CD45RO-negative and positively selected for CCR7. The sorted-subset replicate PCRs were given about 210 ng DNA, which is 27,000 or so T cell genomes. The method was immunoSEQ multiplex PCR; TCRdb's version includes in-frame clones alone and lacks a portion of them. The repertoire has some 2.1 million clones, less than 95% of them found once; the top ten carry 0.85% to 1.3%. The sequence was obtained from a man younger than 30 in good health. Sequenced: naive CD8+ T cells sorted from blood.

CDR3 region: CASSQEVRDTLGGELFF. The CDR3 DNA sequence: TGCGCCAGCAGCCAAGAGGTGCGGGACACGTTGGGCGGGGAGCTGTTTTTT. The J gene is TRBJ2-2, the V gene TRBV4-3; D tentatively fits TRBD1 or TRBD2 (6 bases each). Trimming removed 0 bases from V and 7 bases from J, with 18 bases in between. The length of the CDR3 is 17 residues. The germline gives CDR1 LGHNA, CDR2 YSLEER.